Listed below are T cell receptor beta chains from one sample, sequenced in a study of T cell clonotyping in hematopoietic cell transplantation. Method: immunoSEQ multiplex PCR; TCRdb's copy keeps in-frame clones and lacks some. The sample includes 8,700 or so clones, about 82% of them seen just once. The sample in question was PBMCs, obtained 180 days after allogeneic stem cell transplant. Every receptor here comes from a female patient in her thirties or forties who had an allogeneic stem cell transplant, so the T cells may come from the graft donor. Some clones in this sample may be carry-over from other donors' samples. Each CDR3 is given with its conserved first and last residue. The D gene is left open where the match is weak. Not all rows give a size; the values are once, few, many and, for expanded clones, a class.

v_gene: TRBV10-3; len: 11; d_gene: TRBD1; j_gene: TRBJ1-2; abundance: medium-sized; CDR3aa: CAIRGDSDYTF; CDR3nt: TGTGCCATCAGAGGGGACAGCGACTACACCTTC
v_gene: TRBV2; len: 15; d_gene: TRBD1; j_gene: TRBJ2-1; abundance: -; CDR3aa: CASSFRQGAYNEQFF; CDR3nt: TGTGCCAGCAGTTTCCGACAGGGGGCCTACAATGAGCAGTTCTTC
v_gene: TRBV2; len: 13; d_gene: TRBD2; j_gene: TRBJ2-1; abundance: few; CDR3aa: CASMGREIGRQFF; CDR3nt: TGTGCCAGCATGGGGAGGGAGATCGGAAGGCAGTTCTTC
v_gene: TRBV4-2; len: 14; d_gene: -; j_gene: TRBJ2-7; abundance: -; CDR3aa: CASSQGTGWYEQYF; CDR3nt: TGTGCCAGCAGCCAAGGGACGGGGTGGTACGAGCAGTACTTC
v_gene: TRBV6-5; len: 15; d_gene: TRBD1; j_gene: TRBJ1-1; abundance: -; CDR3aa: CASRRNRGMNTEAFF; CDR3nt: TGTGCCAGCAGGAGAAACAGGGGGATGAACACTGAAGCTTTCTTT
v_gene: TRBV7-8; len: 17; d_gene: TRBD1; j_gene: TRBJ1-4; abundance: -; CDR3aa: CASSPLSGQARNEKLFF; CDR3nt: TGTGCCAGCAGCCCACTCTCCGGACAGGCCCGAAATGAAAAACTGTTTTTT
v_gene: TRBV5-1; len: 13; d_gene: TRBD2; j_gene: TRBJ2-5; abundance: -; CDR3aa: CASTSGGQETQYF; CDR3nt: TGCGCCAGCACCTCGGGGGGCCAAGAGACCCAGTACTTC
v_gene: TRBV10-2; len: 15; d_gene: -; j_gene: TRBJ2-7; abundance: -; CDR3aa: CASREVAASSYEQYF; CDR3nt: TGCGCCAGCAGAGAGGTGGCGGCGAGCTCCTACGAGCAGTACTTC
v_gene: TRBV27; len: 15; d_gene: TRBD1; j_gene: TRBJ1-5; abundance: -; CDR3aa: CASSQRTGGESAQHF; CDR3nt: TGTGCCAGCAGTCAAAGGACAGGGGGCGAATCAGCCCAGCATTTT
v_gene: TRBV28; len: 15; d_gene: -; j_gene: TRBJ1-2; abundance: -; CDR3aa: CASSSRQGGRGGYTF; CDR3nt: TGTGCCAGCAGTTCCCGGCAGGGAGGGAGAGGAGGCTACACCTTC
v_gene: TRBV28; len: 12; d_gene: -; j_gene: TRBJ2-2; abundance: -; CDR3aa: CASSLLTGELFF; CDR3nt: TGTGCCAGCAGTTTACTAACCGGGGAGCTGTTTTTT
v_gene: TRBV5-4; len: 14; d_gene: -; j_gene: TRBJ2-5; abundance: -; CDR3aa: CASSLKGPGETQYF; CDR3nt: TGTGCCAGCAGCTTGAAAGGGCCAGGGGAGACCCAGTACTTC
v_gene: TRBV10-1; len: 14; d_gene: -; j_gene: TRBJ2-3; abundance: -; CDR3aa: CASRKGGGTDTQYF; CDR3nt: TGCGCCAGCAGAAAAGGGGGTGGCACAGATACGCAGTATTTT
v_gene: TRBV29-1; len: 11; d_gene: -; j_gene: TRBJ1-2; abundance: -; CDR3aa: CSVAIRDGYTF; CDR3nt: TGCAGCGTCGCCATTAGGGATGGCTACACCTTC
v_gene: TRBV5-1; len: 15; d_gene: TRBD1; j_gene: TRBJ2-3; abundance: -; CDR3aa: CASSLWTGSTDTQYF; CDR3nt: TGCGCCAGCAGCTTGTGGACAGGAAGCACAGATACGCAGTATTTT
v_gene: TRBV10-2; len: 15; d_gene: TRBD1; j_gene: TRBJ1-5; abundance: large; CDR3aa: CASSEWDRVNQPQHF; CDR3nt: TGCGCCAGCAGTGAGTGGGACAGGGTGAATCAGCCCCAGCATTTT
v_gene: TRBV18; len: 13; d_gene: TRBD1; j_gene: TRBJ1-1; abundance: once; CDR3aa: CASSPGQDTEAFF; CDR3nt: TGTGCCAGCTCACCGGGACAGGACACTGAAGCTTTCTTT
v_gene: TRBV6-1; len: 13; d_gene: TRBD1; j_gene: TRBJ1-2; abundance: once; CDR3aa: CASSPTGVAGYTF; CDR3nt: TGTGCCAGCAGCCCGACAGGGGTGGCTGGCTACACCTTC
v_gene: TRBV27; len: 14; d_gene: -; j_gene: TRBJ1-4; abundance: -; CDR3aa: CASRGREANEKLFF; CDR3nt: TGTGCCAGCAGGGGCAGAGAGGCTAATGAAAAACTGTTTTTT
v_gene: TRBV27; len: 14; d_gene: -; j_gene: TRBJ1-5; abundance: -; CDR3aa: CASSFGGRNQPQHF; CDR3nt: TGTGCCAGCAGTTTCGGCGGGAGAAATCAGCCCCAGCATTTT
v_gene: TRBV12-5; len: 13; d_gene: TRBD2; j_gene: TRBJ2-7; abundance: -; CDR3aa: CASSAGGLYEQYF; CDR3nt: TGTGCTAGTTCTGCGGGGGGGCTGTACGAGCAGTACTTC
v_gene: TRBV7-3; len: 12; d_gene: -; j_gene: TRBJ1-1; abundance: -; CDR3aa: CASSFRTGEAFF; CDR3nt: TGTGCCAGCAGCTTCCGAACAGGAGAAGCTTTCTTT
v_gene: TRBV29-1; len: 14; d_gene: TRBD1; j_gene: TRBJ1-2; abundance: -; CDR3aa: CSVEGTGGRLGYTF; CDR3nt: TGCAGCGTTGAAGGGACAGGGGGTCGTCTCGGCTACACCTTC
v_gene: TRBV9; len: 13; d_gene: -; j_gene: TRBJ1-2; abundance: -; CDR3aa: CASSPQTDYGYTF; CDR3nt: TGTGCCAGCAGCCCCCAGACGGACTATGGCTACACCTTC
v_gene: TRBV2; len: 18; d_gene: TRBD1; j_gene: TRBJ1-1; abundance: few; CDR3aa: CASTSTGGSGNMNTEAFF; CDR3nt: TGTGCCAGCACTTCCACAGGGGGATCCGGGAACATGAACACTGAAGCTTTCTTT
v_gene: TRBV6-6; len: 15; d_gene: -; j_gene: TRBJ2-5; abundance: few; CDR3aa: CASGKTRDYQETQYF; CDR3nt: TGTGCCAGCGGCAAAACTCGGGACTACCAAGAGACCCAGTACTTC
v_gene: TRBV9; len: 14; d_gene: TRBD1; j_gene: TRBJ1-3; abundance: -; CDR3aa: CASSLTGTGNTIYF; CDR3nt: TGTGCCAGCAGCTTGACAGGGACTGGAAACACCATATATTTT
v_gene: TRBV5-1; len: 15; d_gene: TRBD1; j_gene: TRBJ1-1; abundance: -; CDR3aa: CASSGGGAGFTEAFF; CDR3nt: TGCGCCAGCAGCGGAGGGGGCGCGGGATTCACTGAAGCTTTCTTT
v_gene: TRBV28; len: 14; d_gene: TRBD1; j_gene: TRBJ1-6; abundance: -; CDR3aa: CASSTTGNVSPLHF; CDR3nt: TGTGCCAGCAGCACGACAGGGAACGTCTCACCCCTCCACTTT
v_gene: TRBV4-1; len: 15; d_gene: -; j_gene: TRBJ1-2; abundance: -; CDR3aa: CASSQVRGQNYGYTF; CDR3nt: TGCGCCAGCAGCCAAGTTAGAGGACAGAACTATGGCTACACCTTC